Sequencing of this T cell receptor beta chain was carried out in a study of cytomegalovirus exposure and HLA in healthy donors. The germline gives CDR1 MDHEN, CDR2 SYDVKM. The CDR3 spans 13 residues. Trimming took off 3 bases at V and 6 bases at J, with 9 bases between the two ends. 13 Jbeta primers and 60 Vbeta primers were used for the PCR. Produced via immunoSEQ multiplex PCR; TCRdb's table is partial and in-frame only. The profile shows 170,000 or so clones, over 70% of them singletons. Study conclusions and caveats: CMV serostatus was the sole immune exposure data available. A later analysis showed HLA-associated TCR beta chains outstripping equally common others in clonal expansion.

This clone was counted a single time. Its target is unknown. The J gene is TRBJ2-1, the V gene TRBV28; D is perhaps TRBD2 (5 bases). The sequence was obtained from a woman in her fifties or sixties in good health and CMV-seronegative. Sequenced sample: PBMCs. The CDR3, as DNA: TGTGCCAGCAGTTTGCCCGGGGTCAATGAGCAGTTCTTC. As protein: CASSLPGVNEQFF.